The 5 T cell receptor beta chains below all came from one sample that was sequenced in a study of molecular identifiers for immune sequencing clone quantification. TCRdb ran MiXCR on the PCR reads and lists one entry per CDR3 protein. The sample lists roughly 93,000 distinct CDR3 sequences; over 15% were seen once. What was sequenced was naive CD8+ T cells from blood, with Jurkat cell RNA spiked in. Subset given: FACS-sorted CD8+CD4-CCR7+CD45RA+ naive T cells. The receptors were gathered from a human donor in good health. Some libraries in this study had Jurkat cell RNA spiked in.

There are many counts of this clonotype. This chain connects TRBV7-2 to TRBJ1-1, with D perhaps TRBD1 (5 bases). Germline loops: CDR1 SGHTA, CDR2 FQGNSA. CDR3 length: 16 residues. The V gene lost 5 bases and the J gene lost 0 bases, with 16 bases spanning the gap. The CDR3 sequence: CASSPGDGGMNTEAFF. DNA of the CDR3: TGTGCCAGCAGCCCGGGGGATGGAGGGATGAACACTGAAGCTTTCTTT.

There are a few counts of this clonotype. The chain couples TRBV7-6 to TRBJ2-1; D unclear. V was cut by 4 bases and J by 2 bases, with 15 bases left in between. The CDR3 has 16 amino acids. CDR1 is SGHVS and CDR2 is FNYEAQ in the germline V gene. The chain's CDR3 is CASSSQLGTAYNEQFF. CDR3 nucleotide sequence: TGTGCCAGCAGCTCCCAGCTGGGCACCGCCTACAATGAGCAGTTCTTC. The full variable domain, completed using reference TRBV7-6 and TRBJ2-1, is GAGVSQSPRYKVTKRGQDVALRCDPISGHVSLYWYRQALGQGPEFLTYFNYEAQQDKSGLPNDRFSAERPEGSISTLTIQRTEQRDSAMYRCASSSQLGTAYNEQFFGPGTRLTVL.

This clonotype showed up many times. The DNA of the CDR3 is TGTGCCTGCACAGGGGATTCGGGCACCGGGGAGCTGTTTTTT. It encodes CACTGDSGTGELFF. The gene calls are TRBV30 and TRBJ2-2, with 7 bases lining up with TRBD1. CDR1 GTSNPN and CDR2 SVGIG come from the germline V gene (reference sequence). The junction had 8 bases not matched to a gene; V was cut back by 6 bases and J by 4 bases. This CDR3 spans 14 amino acids.

This clonotype was counted at least ten times. V is TRBV24-1 and J is TRBJ1-4, with D unclear. This CDR3 spans 14 amino acids. Trimming took 3 bases from V and 4 from J, leaving 8 bases between them. CDR1 is KGHDR and CDR2 is SFDVKD in the germline V gene. This CDR3 is CATSDKEVNEKLFF. CDR3 nucleotide sequence: TGTGCCACCAGTGATAAGGAGGTTAATGAAAAACTGTTTTTT.

This chain links TRBV6-6 with TRBJ2-7; 10 bases line up with TRBD1. CDR3 length: 15 residues. J gave up 6 bases and V 6 bases, and 11 bases lay outside the gene matches. Germline V gene data show CDR1 as MNHNY and CDR2 as SVGAGI (reference sequence). Here the CDR3 DNA reads TGTGCCAGCAGCCCCCGGGACAGGGGTGATGGCGAGCAGTACTTC. Translated, it gives CASSPRDRGDGEQYF.